These 27 T cell receptor beta chains came from one sample sequenced in a study of shared clonotypes between healthy human individuals. Naive-designated CD8 cells lacked CD45RO, were positively enriched for CCR7, and omitted terminally differentiated effector memory CD45RA+ cells. The protocol was immunoSEQ multiplex PCR, while the TCRdb copy is restricted to in-frame clones and leaves out a portion. The sample has approximately 1.9 million clones, around 93% seen once. Sequencing was carried out using naive CD8+ T cells from PBMCs. Receptors were obtained from a man aged 18 to 30 in good health. Some clones in this sample may be carry-over from other donors' samples.

The chain recombines TRBV27 with TRBJ2-7; no clear D gene. CDR3 size: 14 residues. Trimming took 5 bases from V and 7 from J, leaving 18 bases between them. Germline CDR1 is MNHEY and CDR2 is SMNVEV (reference sequence). The CDR3 coding sequence is TGTGCCAGCAGTCTCTTCTCGGACGGTCTTGAGCAGTACTTC. Protein: CASSLFSDGLEQYF.

J is TRBJ2-7 and V is TRBV4-1; 8 positions match TRBD1. Per the germline V gene, CDR1 is MGHRA and CDR2 is YSYEKL. This CDR3 spans 16 amino acids. J gave up 2 bases and V 2 bases, and 8 bases lay outside the gene matches. The CDR3 coding sequence is TGCGCCAGCAGCCAACACGACAGGGGTGCAGCCTACGAGCAGTACTTC. Its protein is CASSQHDRGAAYEQYF.

The chain is built from TRBV6-6 and TRBJ1-4, with D tentatively TRBD1 (5 bases). Germline CDR1 is MNHNY and CDR2 is SVGAGI (reference sequence). The CDR3 consists of 12 residues. V lost 0 bases and J lost 12, with 8 bases in between. CDR3 nucleotides: TGTGCCAGCAGTTACTCGCCACAGGAACTGTTTTTT. Translation: CASSYSPQELFF.

The chain joins TRBV7-2 to TRBJ2-7, with D perhaps TRBD2 (7 bases). V was clipped by 0 bases and J by 3 bases, with 12 bases between them. The length of the CDR3 is 15 residues. The germline CDR1 and CDR2 sequences are SGHTA and FQGNSA. For the CDR3, the DNA is TGTGCCAGCAGCTTAGCAGGGGGGGCGGACTACGAGCAGTACTTC. The encoded protein is CASSLAGGADYEQYF.

The chain is built from TRBV27 and TRBJ2-1; D is unresolved. Germline V lookup: CDR1 MNHEY, CDR2 SMNVEV (reference sequence). The CDR3 consists of 12 residues. V was trimmed by 3 bases and J by 9 bases, leaving 9 bases between them. CDR3 nucleotide sequence: TGTGCCAGCAGTTTGAGTGGGCCTGAGCAGTTCTTC. This encodes CASSLSGPEQFF.

For this clone: Other nucleotide sequences in the sample specify the same CDR3. The V call is TRBV5-4, the J call TRBJ2-2, with D uncertain. Between the trimmed V and J ends, which lost 0 bases and 5 bases, there was a span of 5 bases. Germline CDR1 is SGHNT and CDR2 is YYREEE (reference sequence). The CDR3 has 13 amino acids. CDR3 DNA: TGTGCCAGCAGCTTGGAGGGAACCGGGGAGCTGTTTTTT. It encodes CASSLEGTGELFF.

The chain joins TRBV28 to TRBJ1-6; no definite D call. CDR1 and CDR2 (germline): MDHEN, SYDVKM. V gave up 3 bases and J gave up 10 bases, with 13 bases separating them. This CDR3 contains 14 residues. CDR3 sequence reads: CASSFSESWSPLHF. The CDR3 DNA sequence: TGTGCCAGCAGTTTCTCGGAGAGTTGGTCACCCCTCCACTTT.

The chain is built from TRBV7-9 and TRBJ2-2, with D perhaps given as TRBD1 or TRBD2 (6 bases each). V was trimmed by 7 bases and J by 7 bases, leaving 22 bases between them. Germline loops: CDR1 SEHNR, CDR2 FQNEAQ (reference sequence). The length of the CDR3 is 16 residues. For the CDR3, the DNA is TGTGCCAGCACCCAGGGGCGGGGCGCGAAGGGCGGGGAGCTGTTTTTT. Translation gives CASTQGRGAKGGELFF.

V gene TRBV19 combines with J gene TRBJ2-1, with 8 bases matching TRBD1. Unmatched junction bases numbered 7, after V lost 5 bases and J lost 1 base. The germline V gene encodes CDR1 LNHDA and CDR2 SQIVND (reference sequence). This CDR3 comprises 16 residues. CDR3 sequence reads: CASSSGGAKSYNEQFF. DNA for the CDR3: TGTGCCAGTAGTTCAGGGGGCGCGAAGTCCTACAATGAGCAGTTCTTC.

The chain carries TRBV10-3 and TRBJ2-1; TRBD2 matches 11 bases. CDR3 length equals 16 residues. With 6 bases clipped from V and 5 bases from J, the junction kept 9 bases outside the gene matches. Germline V gene data show CDR1 as ENHRY and CDR2 as SYGVKD. This CDR3 reads CAIRVTSGNINNEQFF. CDR3 DNA sequence: TGTGCCATCAGGGTGACTAGCGGGAATATCAACAATGAGCAGTTCTTC.

As to this clone: The germline gene is not matched at one end of the junction; a read error may be the cause. The chain recombines TRBV2 with TRBJ2-3; a possible D gene is TRBD1 (8 bases). Germline V lookup: CDR1 SNHLY, CDR2 FYNNEI. The CDR3 spans 11 residues. CDR3: CASITAGQEEF. The CDR3 bases are TGTGCCAGCATAACAGCGGGACAGGAGGAATTT.

This chain links TRBV9 with TRBJ2-1, with 7 bases aligning to TRBD2. CDR1 is SGDLS and CDR2 is YYNGEE in the germline V gene. Trimming removed 0 bases from V and 0 bases from J; junction bases left unmatched: 3. CDR3 length: 16 amino acids. In nucleotides, the CDR3 is TGTGCCAGCAGCGTAGGGCTAGCGGACTCCTACAATGAGCAGTTCTTC. Translating it yields CASSVGLADSYNEQFF. Looking up the rest from reference TRBV9 and TRBJ2-1 gives the full variable domain: DSGVTQTPKHLITATGQRVTLRCSPRSGDLSVYWYQQSLDQGLQFLIQYYNGEERAKGNILERFSAQQFPDLHSELNLSSLELGDSALYFCASSVGLADSYNEQFFGPGTRLTVL.

This chain joins TRBV9 and TRBJ2-3; possible D gene TRBD1, 6 bases. The CDR3 contains 13 residues. Germline V gene lookup returns CDR1 SGDLS and CDR2 YYNGEE. Trimming stripped 5 bases from V and 8 bases from J, with 15 bases between. The CDR3 spells CASSGPQGFTQYF. CDR3 sequence (DNA): TGTGCCAGCAGTGGACCTCAGGGGTTTACGCAGTATTTT.

V and J are TRBV27 and TRBJ2-5; D possibly corresponds to TRBD1 (5 bases). CDR3 size: 17 residues. Trimming cost V 5 bases and J 0 bases, with 19 bases left between them. CDR1 is MNHEY and CDR2 is SMNVEV in the germline V gene (reference sequence). DNA of the CDR3: TGTGCCAGCAGTGTATTCCAAGGGGCACGGTACCAAGAGACCCAGTACTTC. Residues: CASSVFQGARYQETQYF.

The chain has TRBV19 and TRBJ1-5; 9 bases map to TRBD1. Per germline, CDR1 LNHDA and CDR2 SQIVND (reference sequence). Unmatched junction bases numbered 12, after V lost 3 bases and J lost 0 bases. This CDR3 has 19 residues. The CDR3 protein is CASSIVGQGGKYSNQPQHF. In DNA form, the CDR3 reads TGTGCCAGTAGTATTGTGGGACAGGGAGGAAAATATAGCAATCAGCCCCAGCATTTT.

The genes are TRBV5-1 and TRBJ2-1; 7 bases align to TRBD2. Trimming removed 4 bases from V and 7 bases from J; junction bases left unmatched: 14. Germline CDR1 and CDR2: SGHRS and YFSETQ. CDR3 length: 16 amino acids. CDR3 in DNA: TGCGCCAGCAGCCCACGCCTGGCGGGAGCTTGGAATGAGCAGTTCTTC. Translation: CASSPRLAGAWNEQFF.

This sequence joins TRBV11-2 and TRBJ2-1; either TRBD1 or TRBD2 may supply D (5 bases each). Germline V gene data show CDR1 as SGHAT and CDR2 as FQNNGV. This CDR3 contains 17 residues. V was trimmed by 5 bases and J by 5 bases, leaving 22 bases between them. The chain's CDR3 is CASSPRDQVMAHNEQFF. CDR3 DNA sequence: TGTGCCAGCAGCCCCCGGGACCAGGTAATGGCGCACAATGAGCAGTTCTTC. The whole variable domain, filled in from reference TRBV11-2 and TRBJ2-1, reads EAGVAQSPRYKIIEKRQSVAFWCNPISGHATLYWYQQILGQGPKLLIQFQNNGVVDDSQLPKDRFSAERLKGVDSTLKIQPAKLEDSAVYLCASSPRDQVMAHNEQFFGPGTRLTVL.

The rearrangement joins TRBV27 to TRBJ1-4, with D unresolved. The V end was cut by 2 bases, the J end by 0 bases, with 19 bases between. The CDR3 consists of 19 residues. The germline V gene has CDR1 MNHEY and CDR2 SMNVEV (reference sequence). CDR3 nucleotide sequence: TGTGCCAGCAGTTTAAGCCCAACTCAACTGAGGACAACTAATGAAAAACTGTTTTTT. Protein sequence: CASSLSPTQLRTTNEKLFF.

The rearrangement links TRBV27 to TRBJ2-2; D is possibly TRBD1 (6 bases). The CDR3 totals 15 residues. The ends were cut back, 6 bases at V and 0 bases at J, with 11 bases in the middle. Per the germline V gene, CDR1 is MNHEY and CDR2 is SMNVEV (reference sequence). CDR3 sequence: CASSSRQANTGELFF. In DNA form, the CDR3 reads TGTGCCAGCAGCTCCAGACAGGCGAACACCGGGGAGCTGTTTTTT.

This clone has more than one count but fewer than ten. The chain combines TRBV2 with TRBJ2-7; tentatively, D is TRBD1 (5 bases). Germline V CDR1 and CDR2: SNHLY, FYNNEI. Trimming took 10 bases from V and 5 from J, leaving 12 bases between them. CDR3 length equals 11 residues. Written as DNA, the CDR3 is TGTGCCAACCAAATGGGGCACGAGCAGTACTTC. Translation: CANQMGHEQYF.

V gene TRBV5-4 combines with J gene TRBJ1-1; D ambiguous. Germline V gives CDR1 SGHNT, CDR2 YYREEE (reference sequence). The CDR3 consists of 12 residues. Trimming pared 4 bases from V and 8 bases from J, leaving 12 bases between. The CDR3 DNA follows: TGTGCCAGCAGCGTGGAGGCCACGGAAGCTTTCTTT. It encodes CASSVEATEAFF.

The chain is built from TRBV27 and TRBJ2-5; no clear D gene. Germline V gene data show CDR1 as MNHEY and CDR2 as SMNVEV (reference sequence). This CDR3 has 14 residues. Trimming pared 0 bases from V and 1 base from J, leaving 6 bases between. Here the CDR3 DNA reads TGTGCCAGCAGTTTATCAGTGACCCAAGAGACCCAGTACTTC. Protein: CASSLSVTQETQYF.

This sequence joins TRBV25-1 and TRBJ2-7; D is ambiguous. Germline assignment: CDR1 MGHDK and CDR2 SYGVNS. The ends were cut back, 1 base at V and 6 bases at J, with 19 bases in the middle. The CDR3 covers 16 residues. Here the CDR3 reads CASSELTLGSLSEQYF. The CDR3 bases are TGTGCCAGCAGTGAATTGACGTTAGGGTCCCTCTCCGAGCAGTACTTC.

The chain is built from TRBV6-7 and TRBJ2-1; D is ambiguous. TRBV6-7 counts as an open reading frame of uncertain function. V lost 5 bases, J lost 4 bases, and 3 bases lay in between. The CDR3 runs to 11 residues. This CDR3 reads CASSTYNEQFF. Here the CDR3 DNA reads TGTGCCAGCAGTACGTACAATGAGCAGTTCTTC.

This clone showed up just a few times. The chain is built from TRBV5-6 and TRBJ1-1; D is uncertain. Germline V gene data show CDR1 as SGHDT and CDR2 as YYEEEE. The V end was cut by 4 bases, the J end by 7 bases, with 17 bases between. This CDR3 is 14 amino acids long. CDR3 amino acids: CASSLDPSAIEAFF. The DNA of the CDR3 is TGTGCCAGCAGCCTTGACCCCAGTGCCATTGAAGCTTTCTTT. Using reference TRBV5-6 and TRBJ1-1 for the parts outside the CDR3, the full variable domain is DAGVTQSPTHLIKTRGQQVTLRCSPKSGHDTVSWYQQALGQGPQFIFQYYEEEERQRGNFPDRFSGHQFPNYSSELNVNALLLGDSALYLCASSLDPSAIEAFFGQGTRLTVV.

This clone was recorded only once. A much more abundant neighbour one base away suggests this may be a read error. The rearrangement uses TRBV11-2 and TRBJ2-7; D is unclear. The CDR3 contains 11 residues. The ends were cut back, 5 bases at V and 0 bases at J, with 2 bases in the middle. Germline assignment: CDR1 SGHAT and CDR2 FQNNGV. CDR3 residues: CASSASYEQYF. The DNA of the CDR3 is TGTGCCAGCAGCGCCTCCTACGAGCAGTACTTC.

This clone was seen a few times. V gene TRBV2 combines with J gene TRBJ1-4; the D is unclear. From germline, CDR1 is SNHLY and CDR2 FYNNEI. Deletions cut 6 bases from V and 5 bases from J, with 13 bases between. CDR3 length equals 14 residues. For the CDR3, the DNA is TGTGCCAGCAGACGACCGGCGGCGAATGAAAAACTGTTTTTT. It yields the protein CASRRPAANEKLFF.